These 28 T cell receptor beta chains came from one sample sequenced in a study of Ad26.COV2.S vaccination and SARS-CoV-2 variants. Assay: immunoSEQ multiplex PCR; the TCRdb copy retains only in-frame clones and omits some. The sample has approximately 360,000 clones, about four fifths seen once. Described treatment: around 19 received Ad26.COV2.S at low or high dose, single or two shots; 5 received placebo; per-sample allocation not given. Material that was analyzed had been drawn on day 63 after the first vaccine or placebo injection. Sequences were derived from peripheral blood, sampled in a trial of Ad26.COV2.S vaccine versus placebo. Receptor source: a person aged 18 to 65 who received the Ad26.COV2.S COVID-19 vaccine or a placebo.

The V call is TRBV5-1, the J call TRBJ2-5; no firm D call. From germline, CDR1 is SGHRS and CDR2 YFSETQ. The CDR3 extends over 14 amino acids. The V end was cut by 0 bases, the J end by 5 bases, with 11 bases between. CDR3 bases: TGCGCCAGCAGCTTGGTCAGTCAAGGGGAGACCCAGTACTTC. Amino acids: CASSLVSQGETQYF.

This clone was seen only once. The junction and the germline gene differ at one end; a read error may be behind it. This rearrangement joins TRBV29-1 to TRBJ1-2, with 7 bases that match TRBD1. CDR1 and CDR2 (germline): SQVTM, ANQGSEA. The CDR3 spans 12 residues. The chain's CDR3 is CSADHSPPGTAF. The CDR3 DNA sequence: TGCAGCGCCGATCATTCCCCTCCCGGGACAGCCTTC.

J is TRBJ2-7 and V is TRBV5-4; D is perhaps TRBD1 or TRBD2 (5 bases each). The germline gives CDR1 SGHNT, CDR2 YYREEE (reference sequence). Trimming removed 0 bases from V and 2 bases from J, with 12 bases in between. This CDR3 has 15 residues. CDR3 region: CASSLVPGPTYEQYF. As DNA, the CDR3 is TGTGCCAGCAGCTTGGTGCCGGGGCCCACCTACGAGCAGTACTTC. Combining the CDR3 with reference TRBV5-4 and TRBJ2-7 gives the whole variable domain ETGVTQSPTHLIKTRGQQVTLRCSSQSGHNTVSWYQQALGQGPQFIFQYYREEENGRGNFPPRFSGLQFPNYSSELNVNALELDDSALYLCASSLVPGPTYEQYFGPGTRLTVT.

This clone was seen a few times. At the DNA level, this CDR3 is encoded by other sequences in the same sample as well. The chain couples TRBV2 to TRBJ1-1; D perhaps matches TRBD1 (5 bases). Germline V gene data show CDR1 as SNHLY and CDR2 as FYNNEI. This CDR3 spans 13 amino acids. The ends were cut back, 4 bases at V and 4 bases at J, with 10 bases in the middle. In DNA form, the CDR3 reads TGTGCCAGCAGTGTAGGGGCTGGCACTGAAGCTTTCTTT. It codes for CASSVGAGTEAFF.

This chain's CDR3 is CASSYGVFRGTQYF. CDR3 nucleotide sequence: TGTGCCAGCAGTTACGGGGTGTTCCGGGGAACGCAGTATTTT. This chain joins TRBV6-5 and TRBJ2-3; maybe TRBD2 (5 bases). Germline V gene sequence: CDR1 MNHEY, CDR2 SVGAGI. This CDR3 has 14 amino acids. The V end lost 2 bases, the J end lost 9 bases, and 15 bases lay between the germline ends.

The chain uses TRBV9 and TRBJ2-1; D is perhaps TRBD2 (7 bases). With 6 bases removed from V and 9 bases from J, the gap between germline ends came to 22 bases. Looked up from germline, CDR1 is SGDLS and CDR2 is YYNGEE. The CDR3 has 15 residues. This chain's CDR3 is CASTPTRGGVSEQFF. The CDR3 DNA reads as TGTGCCAGCACCCCTACTAGGGGGGGCGTAAGTGAGCAGTTCTTC.

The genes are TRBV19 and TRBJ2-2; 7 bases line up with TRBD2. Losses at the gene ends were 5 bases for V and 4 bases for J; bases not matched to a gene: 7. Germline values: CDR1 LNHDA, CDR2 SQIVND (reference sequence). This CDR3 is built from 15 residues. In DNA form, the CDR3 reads TGTGCCAGTAGTCTGGGAGGGGCCGCCACCGGGGAGCTGTTTTTT. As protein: CASSLGGAATGELFF.

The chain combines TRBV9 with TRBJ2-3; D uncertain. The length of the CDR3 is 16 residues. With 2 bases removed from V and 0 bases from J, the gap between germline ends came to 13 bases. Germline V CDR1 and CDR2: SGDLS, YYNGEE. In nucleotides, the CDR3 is TGTGCCAGCAGCGTCTCCAGCATCCCTAGCACAGATACGCAGTATTTT. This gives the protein CASSVSSIPSTDTQYF.

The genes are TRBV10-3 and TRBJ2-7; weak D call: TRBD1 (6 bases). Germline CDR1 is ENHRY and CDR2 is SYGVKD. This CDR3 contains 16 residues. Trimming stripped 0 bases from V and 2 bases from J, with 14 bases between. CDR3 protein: CAISESDETGTYEQYF. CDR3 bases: TGTGCCATCAGTGAGTCGGATGAAACAGGGACCTACGAGCAGTACTTC.

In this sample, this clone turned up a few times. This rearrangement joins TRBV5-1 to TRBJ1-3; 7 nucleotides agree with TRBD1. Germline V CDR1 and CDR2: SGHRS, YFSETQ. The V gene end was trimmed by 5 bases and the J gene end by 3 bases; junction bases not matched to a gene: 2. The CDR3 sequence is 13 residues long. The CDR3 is CASRGGSGNTIYF. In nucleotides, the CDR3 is TGCGCCAGCAGAGGGGGCAGTGGAAACACCATATATTTT.

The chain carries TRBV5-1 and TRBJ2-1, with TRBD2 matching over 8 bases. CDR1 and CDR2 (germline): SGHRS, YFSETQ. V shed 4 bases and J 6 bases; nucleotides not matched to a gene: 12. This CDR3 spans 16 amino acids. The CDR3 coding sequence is TGCGCCAGCAGCGCTCATAGCGGGATTGGCGGCAATGAGCAGTTCTTC. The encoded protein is CASSAHSGIGGNEQFF.

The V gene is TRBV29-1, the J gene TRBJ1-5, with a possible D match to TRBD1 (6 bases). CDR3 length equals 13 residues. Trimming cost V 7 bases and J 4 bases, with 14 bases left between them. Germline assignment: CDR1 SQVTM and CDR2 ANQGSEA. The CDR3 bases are TGCAGCGCCCTAGGGGGGGCGAATCAGCCCCAGCATTTT. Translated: CSALGGANQPQHF.

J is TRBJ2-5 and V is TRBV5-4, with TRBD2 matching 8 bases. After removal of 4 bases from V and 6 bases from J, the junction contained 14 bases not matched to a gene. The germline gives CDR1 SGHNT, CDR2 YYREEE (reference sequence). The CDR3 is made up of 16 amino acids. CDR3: CASSPGGTSWEKTQYF. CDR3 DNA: TGTGCCAGCAGCCCGGGAGGGACTTCCTGGGAAAAGACCCAGTACTTC.

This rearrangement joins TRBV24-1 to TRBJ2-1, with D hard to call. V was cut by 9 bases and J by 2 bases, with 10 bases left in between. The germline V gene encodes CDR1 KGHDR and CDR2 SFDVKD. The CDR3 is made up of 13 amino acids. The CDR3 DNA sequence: TGTGCCACCCCATTCCCCCCCTACAATGAGCAGTTCTTC. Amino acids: CATPFPPYNEQFF.

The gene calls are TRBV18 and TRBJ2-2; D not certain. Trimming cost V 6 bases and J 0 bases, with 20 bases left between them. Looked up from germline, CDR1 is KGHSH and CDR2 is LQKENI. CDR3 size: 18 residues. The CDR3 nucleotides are TGTGCCAGCTCTGCGGAAAGGCGCCCAAATCCGAACACCGGGGAGCTGTTTTTT. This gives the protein CASSAERRPNPNTGELFF. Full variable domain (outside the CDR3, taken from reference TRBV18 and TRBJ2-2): NAGVMQNPRHLVRRRGQEARLRCSPMKGHSHVYWYRQLPEEGLKFMVYLQKENIIDESGMPKERFSAEFPKEGPSILRIQQVVRGDSAAYFCASSAERRPNPNTGELFFGEGSRLTVL.

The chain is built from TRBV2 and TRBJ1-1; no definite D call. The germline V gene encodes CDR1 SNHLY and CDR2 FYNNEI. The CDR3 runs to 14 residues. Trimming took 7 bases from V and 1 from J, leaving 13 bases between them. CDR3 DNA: TGTGCCAGCATTAACCGAGGTCAGAACACTGAAGCTTTCTTT. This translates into CASINRGQNTEAFF. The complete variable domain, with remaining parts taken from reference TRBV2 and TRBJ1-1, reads EPEVTQTPSHQVTQMGQEVILRCVPISNHLYFYWYRQILGQKVEFLVSFYNNEISEKSEIFDDQFSVERPDGSNFTLKIRSTKLEDSAMYFCASINRGQNTEAFFGQGTRLTVV.

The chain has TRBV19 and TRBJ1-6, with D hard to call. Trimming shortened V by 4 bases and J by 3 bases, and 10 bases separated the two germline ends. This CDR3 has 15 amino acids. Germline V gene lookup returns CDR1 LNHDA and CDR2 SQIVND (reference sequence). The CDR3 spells CASSTPFGYNSPLHF. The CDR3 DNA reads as TGTGCCAGTAGTACCCCCTTCGGCTATAATTCACCCCTCCACTTT.

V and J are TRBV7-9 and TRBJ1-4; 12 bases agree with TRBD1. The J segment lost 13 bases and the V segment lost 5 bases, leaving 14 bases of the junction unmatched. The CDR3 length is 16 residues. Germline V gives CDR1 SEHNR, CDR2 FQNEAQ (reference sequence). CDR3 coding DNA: TGTGCCAGCAGCAGTCAACCGGGACAGGGGGCCCTTGGACTGTTTTTT. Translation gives CASSSQPGQGALGLFF.

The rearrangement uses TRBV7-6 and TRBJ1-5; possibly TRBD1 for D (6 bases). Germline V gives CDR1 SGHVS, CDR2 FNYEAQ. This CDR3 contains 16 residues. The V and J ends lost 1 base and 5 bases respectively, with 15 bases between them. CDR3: CASSLGPWGQDQPQHF. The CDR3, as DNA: TGTGCCAGCAGCTTAGGGCCATGGGGGCAAGATCAGCCCCAGCATTTT.

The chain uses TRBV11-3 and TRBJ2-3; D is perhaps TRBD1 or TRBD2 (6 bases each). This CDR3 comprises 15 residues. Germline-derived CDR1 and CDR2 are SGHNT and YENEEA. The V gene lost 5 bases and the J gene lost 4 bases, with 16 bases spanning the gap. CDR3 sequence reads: CASSLHGGEADTQYF. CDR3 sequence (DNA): TGTGCCAGCAGCCTGCACGGGGGCGAGGCAGATACGCAGTATTTT.

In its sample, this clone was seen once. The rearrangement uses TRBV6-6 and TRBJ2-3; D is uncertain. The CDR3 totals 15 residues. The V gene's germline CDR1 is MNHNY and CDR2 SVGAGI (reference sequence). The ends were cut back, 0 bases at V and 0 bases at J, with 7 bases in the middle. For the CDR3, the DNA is TGTGCCAGCAGTTACTCTGGTCGGAGCACAGATACGCAGTATTTT. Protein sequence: CASSYSGRSTDTQYF.

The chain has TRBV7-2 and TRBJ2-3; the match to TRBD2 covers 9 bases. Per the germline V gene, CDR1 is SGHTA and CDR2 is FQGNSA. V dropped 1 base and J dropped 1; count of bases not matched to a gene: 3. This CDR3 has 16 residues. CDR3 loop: CASSLGPSGGTDTQYF. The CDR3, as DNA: TGTGCCAGCAGCTTAGGCCCTAGCGGGGGCACAGATACGCAGTATTTT.

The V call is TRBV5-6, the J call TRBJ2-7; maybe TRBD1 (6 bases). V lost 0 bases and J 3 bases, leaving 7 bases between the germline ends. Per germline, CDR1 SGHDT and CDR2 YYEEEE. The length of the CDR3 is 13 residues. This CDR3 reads CASSLGTVYEQYF. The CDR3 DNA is TGTGCCAGCAGCTTGGGGACAGTCTACGAGCAGTACTTC.

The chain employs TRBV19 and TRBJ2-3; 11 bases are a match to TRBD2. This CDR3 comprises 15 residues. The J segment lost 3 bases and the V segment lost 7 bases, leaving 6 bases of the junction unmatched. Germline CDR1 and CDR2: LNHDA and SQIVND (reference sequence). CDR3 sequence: CASTTTSGSTDTQYF. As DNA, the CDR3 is TGTGCCAGTACCACCACTAGCGGGAGTACAGATACGCAGTATTTT.

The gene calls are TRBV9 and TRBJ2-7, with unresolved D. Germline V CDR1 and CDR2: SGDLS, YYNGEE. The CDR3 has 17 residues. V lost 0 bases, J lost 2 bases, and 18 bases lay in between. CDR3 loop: CASSVATSGWITYEQYF. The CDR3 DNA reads TGTGCCAGCAGCGTAGCTACGAGTGGGTGGATAACCTACGAGCAGTACTTC. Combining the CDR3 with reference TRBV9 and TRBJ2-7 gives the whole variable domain DSGVTQTPKHLITATGQRVTLRCSPRSGDLSVYWYQQSLDQGLQFLIQYYNGEERAKGNILERFSAQQFPDLHSELNLSSLELGDSALYFCASSVATSGWITYEQYFGPGTRLTVT.

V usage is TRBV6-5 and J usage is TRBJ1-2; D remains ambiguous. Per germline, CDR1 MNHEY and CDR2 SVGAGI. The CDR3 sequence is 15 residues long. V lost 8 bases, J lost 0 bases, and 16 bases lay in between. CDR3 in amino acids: CASRPIGTANYGYTF. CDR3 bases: TGTGCCAGCCGACCCATAGGAACAGCTAACTATGGCTACACCTTC.

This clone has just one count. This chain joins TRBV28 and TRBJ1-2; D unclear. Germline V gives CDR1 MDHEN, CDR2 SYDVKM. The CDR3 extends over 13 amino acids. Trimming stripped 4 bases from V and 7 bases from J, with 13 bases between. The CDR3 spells CASSYEFTPGYTF. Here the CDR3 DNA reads TGTGCCAGCAGTTATGAGTTCACGCCTGGCTACACCTTC.

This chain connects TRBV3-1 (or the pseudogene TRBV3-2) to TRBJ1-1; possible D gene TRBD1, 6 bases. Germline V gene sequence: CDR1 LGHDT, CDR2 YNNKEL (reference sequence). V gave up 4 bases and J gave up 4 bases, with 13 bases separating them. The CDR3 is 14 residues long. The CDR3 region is CASSLQQGGTEAFF. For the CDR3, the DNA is TGTGCCAGCAGCCTCCAACAGGGCGGCACTGAAGCTTTCTTT.